The 3 T cell receptor beta chains below come from one sample, sequenced in a study of shared clonotypes between healthy human individuals. Measured with immunoSEQ multiplex PCR; TCRdb has only the in-frame clones, and not every one. The profile shows hundreds of thousands of clones, around 73% of them singletons. Material for sequencing was memory CD4+ T cells sorted from blood. The subset denotes: CD45RA-negative fraction. All receptors derive from a woman aged 25-40 years in good health.

To note about this clone: This specimen includes other DNA sequences encoding the same CDR3. CDR3 amino acids: CASSLASGAYNEQFF. CDR3 DNA sequence: TGCGCCAGCAGCTTGGCGTCGGGAGCCTACAATGAGCAGTTCTTC. The chain joins TRBV5-1 to TRBJ2-1; D may be TRBD2 (6 bases). The V gene lost 0 bases and the J gene lost 2 bases, with 9 bases spanning the gap. CDR3 size: 15 residues. The germline gives CDR1 SGHRS, CDR2 YFSETQ.

The chain uses TRBV5-1 and TRBJ1-5, with 7 bases identical to TRBD1. This CDR3 region has 13 residues. CDR1 is SGHRS and CDR2 is YFSETQ in the germline V gene. V gave up 4 bases and J gave up 2 bases; unmatched junction bases: 0. CDR3 coding DNA: TGCGCCAGCAGCCAGGGGGGCAATCAGCCCCAGCATTTT. Translation: CASSQGGNQPQHF.

The V call is TRBV5-1, the J call TRBJ2-7; TRBD2 is a possible D gene (5 bases). V lost 6 bases and J lost 1, with 11 bases in between. This CDR3 has 13 amino acids. The germline V gene has CDR1 SGHRS and CDR2 YFSETQ. The CDR3 DNA reads as TGCGCCAGCACGGACTTAAATTCCTACGAGCAGTACTTC. This encodes CASTDLNSYEQYF.